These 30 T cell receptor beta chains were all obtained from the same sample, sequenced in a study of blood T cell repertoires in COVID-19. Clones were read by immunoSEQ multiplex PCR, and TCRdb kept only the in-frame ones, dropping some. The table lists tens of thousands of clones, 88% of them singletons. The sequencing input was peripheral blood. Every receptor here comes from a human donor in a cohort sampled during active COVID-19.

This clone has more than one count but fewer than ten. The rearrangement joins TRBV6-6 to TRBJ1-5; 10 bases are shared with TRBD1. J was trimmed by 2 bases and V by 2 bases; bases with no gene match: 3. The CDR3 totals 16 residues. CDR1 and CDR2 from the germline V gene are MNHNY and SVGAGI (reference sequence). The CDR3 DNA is TGTGCCAGCAGTTACCCCGGGACAGGGGGCAATCAGCCCCAGCATTTT. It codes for CASSYPGTGGNQPQHF.

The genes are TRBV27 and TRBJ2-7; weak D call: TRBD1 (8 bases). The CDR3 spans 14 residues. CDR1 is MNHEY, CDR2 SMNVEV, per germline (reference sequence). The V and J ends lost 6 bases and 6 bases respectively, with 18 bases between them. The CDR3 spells CASSSGTGFGEQYF. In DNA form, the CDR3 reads TGTGCCAGCAGCAGCGGGACAGGTTTCGGCGAGCAGTACTTC.

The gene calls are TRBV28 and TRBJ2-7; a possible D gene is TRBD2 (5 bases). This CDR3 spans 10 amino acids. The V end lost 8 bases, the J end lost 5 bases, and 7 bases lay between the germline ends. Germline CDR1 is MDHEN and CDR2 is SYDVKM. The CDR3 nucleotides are TGTGCCAGCGGACTTGACGAGCAGTACTTC. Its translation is CASGLDEQYF.

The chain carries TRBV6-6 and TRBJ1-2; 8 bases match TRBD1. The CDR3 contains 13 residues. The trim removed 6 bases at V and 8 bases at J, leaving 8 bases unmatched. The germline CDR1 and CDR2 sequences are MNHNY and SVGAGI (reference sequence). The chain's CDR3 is CASRTGQGQGYTF. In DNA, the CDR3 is TGTGCCAGCAGGACAGGACAGGGACAAGGCTACACCTTC.

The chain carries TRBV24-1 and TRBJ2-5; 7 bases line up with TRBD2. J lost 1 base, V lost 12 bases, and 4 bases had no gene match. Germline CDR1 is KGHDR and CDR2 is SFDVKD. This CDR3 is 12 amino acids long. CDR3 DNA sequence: TGTGCCGCCTCTAGCGGCCAAGAGACCCAGTACTTC. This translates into CAASSGQETQYF.

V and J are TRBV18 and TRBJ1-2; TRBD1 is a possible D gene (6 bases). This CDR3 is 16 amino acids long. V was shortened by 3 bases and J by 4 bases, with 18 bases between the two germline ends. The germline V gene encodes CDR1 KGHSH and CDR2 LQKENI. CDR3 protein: CASSPPSTGFVYGYTF. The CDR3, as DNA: TGTGCCAGCTCACCGCCGAGTACAGGGTTTGTCTATGGCTACACCTTC.

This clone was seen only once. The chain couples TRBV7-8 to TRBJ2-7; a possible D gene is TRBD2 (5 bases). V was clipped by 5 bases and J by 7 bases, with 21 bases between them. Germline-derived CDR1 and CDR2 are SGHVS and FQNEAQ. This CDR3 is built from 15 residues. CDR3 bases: TGTGCCAGCAGCCCCGCCGGGATCCCTTCTCGGGAGCAGTACTTC. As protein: CASSPAGIPSREQYF. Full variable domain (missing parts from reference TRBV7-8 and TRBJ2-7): GAGVSQSPRYKVAKRGQDVALRCDPISGHVSLFWYQQALGQGPEFLTYFQNEAQLDKSGLPSDRFFAERPEGSVSTLKIQRTQQEDSAVYLCASSPAGIPSREQYFGPGTRLTVT.

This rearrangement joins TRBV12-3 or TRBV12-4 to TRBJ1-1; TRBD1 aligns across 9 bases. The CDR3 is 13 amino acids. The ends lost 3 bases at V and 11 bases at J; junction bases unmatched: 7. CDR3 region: CASSLAGTGFAFF. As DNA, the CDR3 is TGTGCCAGCAGTTTGGCCGGGACAGGGTTTGCTTTCTTT.

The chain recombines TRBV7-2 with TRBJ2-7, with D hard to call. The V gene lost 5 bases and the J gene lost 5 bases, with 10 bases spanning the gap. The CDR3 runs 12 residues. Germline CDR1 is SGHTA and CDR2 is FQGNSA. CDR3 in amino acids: CASSTATDEQYF. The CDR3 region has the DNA TGTGCCAGCAGCACAGCTACGGACGAGCAGTACTTC.

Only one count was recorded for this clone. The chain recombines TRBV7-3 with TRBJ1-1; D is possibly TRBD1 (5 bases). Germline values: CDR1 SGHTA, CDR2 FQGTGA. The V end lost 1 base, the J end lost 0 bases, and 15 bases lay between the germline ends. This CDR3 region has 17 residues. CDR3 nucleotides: TGTGCCAGCAGCTTAAATAGTATGGGAGGGGTGAACACTGAAGCTTTCTTT. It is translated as CASSLNSMGGVNTEAFF.

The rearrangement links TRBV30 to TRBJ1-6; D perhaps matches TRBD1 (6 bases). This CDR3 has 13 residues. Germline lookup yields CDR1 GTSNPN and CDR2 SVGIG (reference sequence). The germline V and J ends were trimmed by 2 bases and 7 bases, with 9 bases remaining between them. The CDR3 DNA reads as TGTGCCTGGAGTACTACAGGGAATTCACCCCTCCACTTT. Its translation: CAWSTTGNSPLHF.

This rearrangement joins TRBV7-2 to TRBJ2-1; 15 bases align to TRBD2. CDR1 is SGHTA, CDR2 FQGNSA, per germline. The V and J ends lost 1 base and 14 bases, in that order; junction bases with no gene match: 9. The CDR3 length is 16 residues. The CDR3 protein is CASSLGRGLAGGPKFF. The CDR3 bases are TGTGCCAGCAGCTTAGGAAGAGGACTAGCGGGAGGGCCGAAGTTCTTC. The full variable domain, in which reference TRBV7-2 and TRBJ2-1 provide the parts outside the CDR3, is GAGVSQSPSNKVTEKGKDVELRCDPISGHTALYWYRQSLGQGLEFLIYFQGNSAPDKSGLPSDRFSAERTGGSVSTLTIQRTQQEDSAVYLCASSLGRGLAGGPKFFGPGTRLTVL.

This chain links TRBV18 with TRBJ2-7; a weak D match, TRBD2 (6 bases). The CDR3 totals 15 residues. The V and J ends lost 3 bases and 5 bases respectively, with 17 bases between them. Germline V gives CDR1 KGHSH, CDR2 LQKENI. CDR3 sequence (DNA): TGTGCCAGCTCACCTCCCCTGGGGGGACTCGACGAGCAGTACTTC. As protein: CASSPPLGGLDEQYF. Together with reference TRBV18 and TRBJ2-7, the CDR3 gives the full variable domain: NAGVMQNPRHLVRRRGQEARLRCSPMKGHSHVYWYRQLPEEGLKFMVYLQKENIIDESGMPKERFSAEFPKEGPSILRIQQVVRGDSAAYFCASSPPLGGLDEQYFGPGTRLTVT.

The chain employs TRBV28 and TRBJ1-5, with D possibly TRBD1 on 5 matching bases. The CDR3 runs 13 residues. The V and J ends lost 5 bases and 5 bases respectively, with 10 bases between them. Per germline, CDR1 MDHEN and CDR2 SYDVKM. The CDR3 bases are TGTGCCAGCAGTCTGGGGGGAGATCAGCCCCAGCATTTT. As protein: CASSLGGDQPQHF.

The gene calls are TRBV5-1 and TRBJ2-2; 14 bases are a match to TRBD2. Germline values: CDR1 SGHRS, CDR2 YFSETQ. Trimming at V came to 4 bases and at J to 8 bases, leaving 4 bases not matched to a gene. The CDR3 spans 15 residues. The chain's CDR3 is CASSQGTSGGGELFF. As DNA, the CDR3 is TGCGCCAGCAGCCAAGGGACTAGCGGGGGAGGGGAGCTGTTTTTT.

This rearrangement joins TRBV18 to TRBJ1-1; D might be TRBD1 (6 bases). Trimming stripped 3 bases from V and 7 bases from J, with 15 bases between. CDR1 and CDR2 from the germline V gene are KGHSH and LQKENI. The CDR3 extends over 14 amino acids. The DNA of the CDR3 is TGTGCCAGCTCACCCTCAACTTCAGGGGATGAAGCTTTCTTT. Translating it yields CASSPSTSGDEAFF.

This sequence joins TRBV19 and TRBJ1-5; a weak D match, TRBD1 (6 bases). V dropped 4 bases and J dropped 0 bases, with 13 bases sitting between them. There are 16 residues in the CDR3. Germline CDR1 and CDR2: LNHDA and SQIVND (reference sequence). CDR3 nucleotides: TGTGCCAGTAGTAGCGCCGGGACATTTAGCAATCAGCCCCAGCATTTT. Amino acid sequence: CASSSAGTFSNQPQHF.

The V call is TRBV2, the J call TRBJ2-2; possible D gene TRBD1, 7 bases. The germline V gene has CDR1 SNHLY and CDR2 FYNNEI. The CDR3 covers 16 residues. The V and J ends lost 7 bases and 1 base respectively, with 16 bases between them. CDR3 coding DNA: TGTGCCAGCAAGGGGCGCGGGACAGAGAACACCGGGGAGCTGTTTTTT. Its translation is CASKGRGTENTGELFF.

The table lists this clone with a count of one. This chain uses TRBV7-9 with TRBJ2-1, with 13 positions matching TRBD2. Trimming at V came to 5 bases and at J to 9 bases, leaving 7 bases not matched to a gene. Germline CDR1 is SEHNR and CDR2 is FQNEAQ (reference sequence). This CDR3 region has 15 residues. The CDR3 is CASSAGTSGIGEQFF. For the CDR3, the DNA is TGTGCCAGCAGCGCCGGGACTAGCGGGATTGGTGAGCAGTTCTTC.

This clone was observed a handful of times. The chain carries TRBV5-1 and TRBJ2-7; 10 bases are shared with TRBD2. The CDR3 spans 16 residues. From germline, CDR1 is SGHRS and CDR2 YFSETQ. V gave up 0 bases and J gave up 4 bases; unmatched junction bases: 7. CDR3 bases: TGCGCCAGCAGCTTGGTGTCTAGCGGGAGTAAATACGAGCAGTACTTC. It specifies CASSLVSSGSKYEQYF.

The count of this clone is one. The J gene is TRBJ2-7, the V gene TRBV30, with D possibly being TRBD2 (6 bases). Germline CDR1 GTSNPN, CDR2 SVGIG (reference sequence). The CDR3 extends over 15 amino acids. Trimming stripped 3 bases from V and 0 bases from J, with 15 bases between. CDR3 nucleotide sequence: TGTGCCTGGAGGGGGACTTCCCTCTCCTCCTACGAGCAGTACTTC. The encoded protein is CAWRGTSLSSYEQYF.

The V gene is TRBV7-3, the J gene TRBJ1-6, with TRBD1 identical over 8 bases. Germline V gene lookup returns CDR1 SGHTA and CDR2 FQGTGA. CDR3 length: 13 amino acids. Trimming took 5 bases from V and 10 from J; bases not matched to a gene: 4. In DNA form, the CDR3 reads TGTGCCAGCAGCCCGGACAGGGAATCACCCCTCCACTTT. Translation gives CASSPDRESPLHF.

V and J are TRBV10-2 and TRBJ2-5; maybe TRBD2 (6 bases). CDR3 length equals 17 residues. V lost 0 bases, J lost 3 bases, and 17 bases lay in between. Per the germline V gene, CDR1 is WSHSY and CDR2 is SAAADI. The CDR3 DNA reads TGCGCCAGCAGTGAGTCGACTCGGGGGAGGTGGGAAGAGACCCAGTACTTC. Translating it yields CASSESTRGRWEETQYF.

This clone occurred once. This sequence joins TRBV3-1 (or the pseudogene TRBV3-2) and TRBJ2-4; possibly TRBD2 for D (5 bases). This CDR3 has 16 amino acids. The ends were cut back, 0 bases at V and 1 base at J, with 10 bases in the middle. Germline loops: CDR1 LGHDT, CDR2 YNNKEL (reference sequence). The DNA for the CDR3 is TGTGCCAGCAGCCAAGATCCCGGGGAGGCCAAAAACATTCAGTACTTC. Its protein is CASSQDPGEAKNIQYF.

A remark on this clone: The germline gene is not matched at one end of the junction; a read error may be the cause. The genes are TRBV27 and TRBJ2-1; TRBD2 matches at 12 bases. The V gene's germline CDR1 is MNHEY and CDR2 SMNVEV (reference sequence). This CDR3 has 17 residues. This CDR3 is CASSLVRTSGAGDDQFF. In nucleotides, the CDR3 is TGTGCCAGCAGTTTAGTCCGGACTAGCGGGGCGGGGGATGATCAGTTCTTC.

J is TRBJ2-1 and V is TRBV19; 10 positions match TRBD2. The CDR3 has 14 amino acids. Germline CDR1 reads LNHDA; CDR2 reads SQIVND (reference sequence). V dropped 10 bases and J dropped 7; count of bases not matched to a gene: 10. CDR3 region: CATNLAGVGNEQFF. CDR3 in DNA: TGTGCCACCAATCTAGCGGGAGTAGGAAATGAGCAGTTCTTC.

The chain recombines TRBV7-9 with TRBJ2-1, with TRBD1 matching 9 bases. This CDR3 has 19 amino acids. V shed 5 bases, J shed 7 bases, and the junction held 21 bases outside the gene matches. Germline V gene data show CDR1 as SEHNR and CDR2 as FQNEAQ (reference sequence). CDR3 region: CASSPFSGTGRLRGNEQFF. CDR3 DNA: TGTGCCAGCAGCCCTTTCTCGGGGACAGGGCGTCTTCGGGGTAATGAGCAGTTCTTC.

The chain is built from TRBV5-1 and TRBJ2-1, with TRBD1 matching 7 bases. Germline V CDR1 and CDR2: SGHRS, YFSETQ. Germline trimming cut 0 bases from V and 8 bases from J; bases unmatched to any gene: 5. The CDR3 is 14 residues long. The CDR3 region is CASSLEGTGDEQFF. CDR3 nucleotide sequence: TGCGCCAGCAGCTTGGAGGGTACAGGGGATGAGCAGTTCTTC.

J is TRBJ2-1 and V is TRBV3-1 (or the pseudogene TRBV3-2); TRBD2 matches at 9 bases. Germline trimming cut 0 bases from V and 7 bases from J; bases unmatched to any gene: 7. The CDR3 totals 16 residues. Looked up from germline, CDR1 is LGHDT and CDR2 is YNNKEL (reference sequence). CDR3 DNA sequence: TGTGCCAGCAGCCAAGACAGGCTAGCGGGACGTAATGAGCAGTTCTTC. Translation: CASSQDRLAGRNEQFF.

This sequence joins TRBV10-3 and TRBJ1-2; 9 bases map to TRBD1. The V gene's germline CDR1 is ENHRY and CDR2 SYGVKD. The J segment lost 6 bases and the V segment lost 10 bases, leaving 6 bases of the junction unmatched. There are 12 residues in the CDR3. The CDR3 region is CATYGTGNGYTF. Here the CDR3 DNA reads TGTGCCACCTACGGGACAGGGAATGGCTACACCTTC.